Described below is a single T cell receptor beta chain sequence and its context. The data belong to a study of blood T cell repertoires in COVID-19. Study background: COVID-19 samples, acute and convalescent, were from the United States, Italy and Spain. Nucleic acid was either cDNA or gDNA, and it came from T cells, B-cell-depleted T cells, or PBMCs.

Trimming removed 1 base at V and 6 bases at J, with 10 bases between. The CDR3 extends over 14 amino acids. CDR1 is MNHNS, CDR2 SASEGT, per germline. Authors' methods: Counts of nucleated cells, estimated from reference gene primer amplification, were obtained. The assay was immunoSEQ multiplex PCR, and TCRdb's table has in-frame clones only and misses some. V and J calls and clone size are copied from that table; D and trimming were computed from the DNA. This sample has 400,000 to 500,000 clones; roughly 88% occur once, and the top ten carry over 1.3%. The sample was peripheral blood. This receptor was taken from a woman aged 30 to 39 with active or convalescent COVID-19. The chain couples TRBV6-1 to TRBJ1-5; D is undetermined. The DNA of the CDR3 is TGTGCCAGCAGTGAAGATCGGGGTTTTCAGCCCCAGCATTTT. Translated: CASSEDRGFQPQHF.